This TCR beta chain was profiled in a study of shared clonotypes between healthy human individuals. Germline CDR1 is SGHDT and CDR2 is YYEEEE. Trimming took off 4 bases at V and 3 bases at J, with 10 bases between the two ends. The CDR3 spans 13 residues. Clones were read by immunoSEQ multiplex PCR, and TCRdb kept only the in-frame ones, dropping some. The sample includes 400,000 to 500,000 clones, around 79% of them seen just once. This chain uses TRBV5-6 with TRBJ2-5; the D is unclear. What was sequenced was PBMCs. The TCR originated in a woman between 40 and 50 years old in good health. Some clones in this sample may be carry-over from other donors' samples. The CDR3 nucleotides read TGTGCCAGCAGCGATAAAATTGAAGAGACCCAGTACTTC. As protein: CASSDKIEETQYF.